Below, one T cell receptor beta chain is given with its context. The data were obtained in a study of beta chain features in type 1 diabetes. The CDR3 consists of 14 residues. Germline assignment: CDR1 LNHDA and CDR2 SQIVND (reference sequence). J was trimmed by 4 bases and V by 7 bases; bases with no gene match: 5. Investigators reverse transcribed all isolated RNA, so they sequenced expressed TCRB transcripts. Generated by immunoSEQ multiplex PCR, the TCRdb table keeps only in-frame clones and is missing some. The data show 350,000 to 400,000 clones, roughly 15% seen once. This clonotype originated in a woman between 18 and 30 years old in good health. Sequencing was done on a sample of naive CD4+ T cells from blood. The rearrangement uses TRBV19 and TRBJ2-1; 9 positions match TRBD1. For the CDR3, the DNA is TGTGCCAGTACAACAGGGGGCAGGTACAATGAGCAGTTCTTC. Residues: CASTTGGRYNEQFF.